This entry describes one T cell receptor beta chain. This receptor's antigen is unknown. Base qualities are not at hand, and no much larger clone is one base apart. This specimen comes from a study of blood T cell repertoires in COVID-19 (dated by TCRdb to about 2020). In terms of the full investigation: Collaborator samples came from the United States, Italy and Spain and covered acute and convalescent phases of COVID-19. A freely available public database, intended as a resource for researchers studying the immune response to SARS-CoV-2, is where the repertoires were released. Where available, HLA class I and class II types were obtained from metadata supplied by the sample provider rather than from assay-based typing. The sample metadata nearly always contained a de-identified subject ID, COVID-19 status, age in years and sex. Samples were obtained from the ongoing ImmuneRACE study (first 160 participants) and from over 1,000 subjects provided by 6 global collaborators. The prospective study material was composed of cDNA or gDNA derived from T cells, B-cell-depleted T cells, or PBMCs. The dataset comprised deeply sampled blood TCRbeta repertoires from subjects exposed to, actively infected with, or recovered from COVID-19.

The V and J ends are trimmed by 4 bases and 0 bases, leaving 16 bases between them. Including cysteine and phenylalanine, the CDR3 has 17 amino acids. The entry retains the CDR3 DNA only, 51 bases that are in frame from base 1. Looking up the germline V gene yields CDR1 MGHRA and CDR2 YSYEKL. Findings and caveats that apply to the study as a whole: Clinical and demographic metadata were provided uncurated, with the amount varying by source and participant.

Each collaborating institution followed its own protocols to collect whole blood in K2EDTA tubes. For TCRbeta analysis, collaborators shipped samples in one of three forms: frozen whole blood, isolated PBMCs, or DNA extracted from either of those sample types. TCRbeta CDR3 regions were amplified from genomic DNA by means of the immunoSEQ Assay, a bias-controlled multiplex PCR. Regarding the original processing steps: Within the assay, amplification of reference gene primers was used to estimate how many nucleated cells each sample contained. Sequence reads were collapsed and filtered to measure the absolute abundance of every unique TCRbeta CDR3 rearrangement. Productive Simpson clonality was computed per sample as the square root of Simpson's diversity index over productive rearrangements. The table comes from immuneACCESS by way of TCRdb, which keeps in-frame sequences with V and J called. Part of the clones is missing from these tables; in studies checked, under half for an unresolved V gene and the rest for unknown reasons. The V and J calls and the clone size are those of that table, but D and trimming were determined from the DNA. The sample table lists 650,000 to 800,000 clones, 70% to 90% of them with a count of one. Around 0.3% of the sample comes from the top ten.

This clonotype originated in a woman between 18 and 29 years old with acute or convalescent COVID-19. The specimen was peripheral blood. Recombination connected TRBV4-1 to TRBJ2-1, with TRBD1 perhaps the D gene, on 6 matching bases. This receptor carries the CDR3 CASSREIRGASYNEQFF. Read as DNA, the sequence is TGCGCCAGCAGCCGAGAGATCAGGGGAGCCTCCTACAATGAGCAGTTCTTC.